The rows below give T cell receptor beta chains drawn from one sample of a study of blood T cell repertoires in COVID-19. Profiled with immunoSEQ multiplex PCR; TCRdb holds only in-frame clones, not every one. This table has about 190,000 clones, roughly 84% appearing once. The sample was PBMCs or T cells enriched from blood (not recorded which). The receptors originated from a woman younger than 45 who had recovered from COVID-19. CDR3s include the opening cysteine and the closing phenylalanine or tryptophan. Each record gives: CDR3 protein, CDR3 DNA, clone size, J gene, D gene, V gene. A D gene is named only where the DNA matches it firmly. Clone size is given for some rows only: seen once, a few or many times, or a class if the clone is expanded.

CDR3 protein: CASSPDSNYGYTF
CDR3 DNA: TGTGCCAGCTCACCGGACAGTAACTATGGCTACACCTTC
clone size: NA
J gene: TRBJ1-2
D gene: NA
V gene: TRBV18

CDR3 protein: CASSQHLTASGANVLTF
CDR3 DNA: TGTGCCAGCAGCCAACACCTGACAGCCTCTGGGGCCAACGTCCTGACTTTC
clone size: few
J gene: TRBJ2-6
D gene: NA
V gene: TRBV14

CDR3 protein: CASSPQGGSEAFF
CDR3 DNA: TGTGCCAGCAGTCCTCAGGGAGGGTCGGAAGCTTTCTTT
clone size: NA
J gene: TRBJ1-1
D gene: NA
V gene: TRBV28

CDR3 protein: CASSQGPRQGTEAFF
CDR3 DNA: TGCGCCAGCAGCCAAGGCCCTAGACAGGGCACTGAAGCTTTCTTT
clone size: NA
J gene: TRBJ1-1
D gene: TRBD1
V gene: TRBV4-1

CDR3 protein: CASSPRMRGGPDTQYF
CDR3 DNA: TGTGCCAGCAGCCCCAGGATGCGGGGGGGTCCAGATACGCAGTATTTT
clone size: once
J gene: TRBJ2-3
D gene: TRBD2
V gene: TRBV9

CDR3 protein: CAISEPSGRRAGELFF
CDR3 DNA: TGTGCCATCAGTGAGCCCAGCGGGAGAAGGGCCGGGGAGCTGTTTTTT
clone size: NA
J gene: TRBJ2-2
D gene: TRBD2
V gene: TRBV10-3

CDR3 protein: CATSREATGGGNTIYF
CDR3 DNA: TGTGCCACCAGCAGAGAGGCGACAGGGGGCGGAAACACCATATATTTT
clone size: NA
J gene: TRBJ1-3
D gene: TRBD1
V gene: TRBV15

CDR3 protein: CASTSTPGEQYF
CDR3 DNA: TGTGCCAGCACCTCGACCCCGGGCGAGCAGTACTTC
clone size: NA
J gene: TRBJ2-7
D gene: NA
V gene: TRBV28

CDR3 protein: CASSIQGPGPQHF
CDR3 DNA: TGTGCCAGTAGTATCCAGGGTCCTGGCCCCCAGCATTTT
clone size: NA
J gene: TRBJ1-5
D gene: NA
V gene: TRBV19

CDR3 protein: CASSLLGTNTEAFF
CDR3 DNA: TGTGCCAGCAGCTTACTAGGAACCAACACTGAAGCTTTCTTT
clone size: NA
J gene: TRBJ1-1
D gene: NA
V gene: TRBV5-8

CDR3 protein: CAISESPRNSPLHF
CDR3 DNA: TGTGCCATCAGTGAGTCGCCCAGAAATTCACCCCTCCACTTT
clone size: NA
J gene: TRBJ1-6
D gene: NA
V gene: TRBV10-3

CDR3 protein: CASSVEDRWSMSYTF
CDR3 DNA: TGTGCCAGCAGCGTAGAGGACAGGTGGTCTATGAGCTACACCTTC
clone size: NA
J gene: TRBJ1-2
D gene: TRBD1
V gene: TRBV9

CDR3 protein: CASSVQAPSSGNTIYF
CDR3 DNA: TGTGCCAGCAGTGTGCAGGCACCGAGCTCTGGAAACACCATATATTTT
clone size: NA
J gene: TRBJ1-3
D gene: NA
V gene: TRBV25-1

CDR3 protein: CASSKTGVEETQYF
CDR3 DNA: TGTGCCAGCAGCAAGACAGGAGTTGAGGAGACCCAGTACTTC
clone size: NA
J gene: TRBJ2-5
D gene: NA
V gene: TRBV9

CDR3 protein: CASTSGGGGADTQYF
CDR3 DNA: TGCGCCAGCACCTCGGGGGGCGGCGGCGCAGATACGCAGTATTTT
clone size: NA
J gene: TRBJ2-3
D gene: NA
V gene: TRBV5-1

CDR3 protein: CASSLVSGQETQYF
CDR3 DNA: TGTGCCAGCAGCTTAGTTAGCGGCCAAGAGACCCAGTACTTC
clone size: NA
J gene: TRBJ2-5
D gene: NA
V gene: TRBV7-9

CDR3 protein: CASSYRRDTGELFF
CDR3 DNA: TGTGCCAGCAGTTATCGGAGGGACACCGGGGAGCTGTTTTTT
clone size: NA
J gene: TRBJ2-2
D gene: NA
V gene: TRBV28

CDR3 protein: CASSGGQRFEKLFF
CDR3 DNA: TGTGCCAGCTCAGGGGGACAGCGATTCGAAAAACTGTTTTTT
clone size: NA
J gene: TRBJ1-4
D gene: TRBD1
V gene: TRBV18

CDR3 protein: CSASMVAGGVAGDTQYF
CDR3 DNA: TGCAGTGCTAGTATGGTAGCGGGGGGCGTCGCGGGAGATACGCAGTATTTT
clone size: once
J gene: TRBJ2-3
D gene: TRBD2
V gene: TRBV20-1

CDR3 protein: CASSPGIEKLFF
CDR3 DNA: TGTGCCAGCTCACCCGGGATTGAAAAACTGTTTTTT
clone size: NA
J gene: TRBJ1-4
D gene: NA
V gene: TRBV18

CDR3 protein: CASRGAGVGLKQYF
CDR3 DNA: TGTGCCAGCAGAGGAGCGGGAGTCGGTTTGAAGCAGTACTTC
clone size: NA
J gene: TRBJ2-7
D gene: TRBD2
V gene: TRBV3-1/TRBV3-2

CDR3 protein: CASSPQGTGNNEQFF
CDR3 DNA: TGTGCCAGCAGCCCTCAGGGGACGGGGAACAATGAGCAGTTCTTC
clone size: NA
J gene: TRBJ2-1
D gene: NA
V gene: TRBV28

CDR3 protein: CASSLAWQVAYEQYF
CDR3 DNA: TGCGCCAGCAGCTTGGCCTGGCAGGTCGCCTACGAGCAGTACTTC
clone size: few
J gene: TRBJ2-7
D gene: NA
V gene: TRBV5-1

CDR3 protein: CASSEGTPTRANYGYTF
CDR3 DNA: TGTGCCAGCAGTGAAGGGACACCTACACGAGCTAACTATGGCTACACCTTC
clone size: NA
J gene: TRBJ1-2
D gene: NA
V gene: TRBV2

CDR3 protein: CASSESLAGGTDTQYF
CDR3 DNA: TGCGCCAGCAGTGAGTCTTTAGCGGGGGGGACAGATACGCAGTATTTT
clone size: NA
J gene: TRBJ2-3
D gene: TRBD2
V gene: TRBV10-1

CDR3 protein: CASRTQGDFGNTIYF
CDR3 DNA: TGTGCCAGCAGGACCCAGGGGGATTTTGGAAACACCATATATTTT
clone size: NA
J gene: TRBJ1-3
D gene: TRBD1
V gene: TRBV28

CDR3 protein: CASSATRGTGELFF
CDR3 DNA: TGTGCCAGCAGTGCGACGCGGGGCACCGGGGAGCTGTTTTTT
clone size: few
J gene: TRBJ2-2
D gene: NA
V gene: TRBV6-2/TRBV6-3

CDR3 protein: CSVEDDTGGLYEQYF
CDR3 DNA: TGCAGCGTTGAAGATGACACAGGGGGACTTTACGAGCAGTACTTC
clone size: NA
J gene: TRBJ2-7
D gene: TRBD1
V gene: TRBV29-1

CDR3 protein: CASRLATSGLDEQFF
CDR3 DNA: TGCGCCAGCAGATTAGCGACTAGCGGGTTAGATGAGCAGTTCTTC
clone size: NA
J gene: TRBJ2-1
D gene: TRBD2
V gene: TRBV5-1

CDR3 protein: CASSEHGGNSPLHF
CDR3 DNA: TGTGCCAGCAGTGAACACGGGGGTAATTCACCCCTCCACTTT
clone size: once
J gene: TRBJ1-6
D gene: NA
V gene: TRBV25-1

CDR3 protein: CASSHPSRGGRETQYF
CDR3 DNA: TGCGCCAGCAGCCATCCCTCCCGCGGGGGAAGGGAGACCCAGTACTTC
clone size: NA
J gene: TRBJ2-5
D gene: TRBD2
V gene: TRBV4-1

CDR3 protein: CASSIDWSIDTEAFF
CDR3 DNA: TGTGCCAGTAGTATAGACTGGAGCATTGACACTGAAGCTTTCTTT
clone size: NA
J gene: TRBJ1-1
D gene: NA
V gene: TRBV19

CDR3 protein: CASSVGGFGELFF
CDR3 DNA: TGTGCCAGTAGTGTGGGGGGATTCGGGGAGCTGTTTTTT
clone size: once
J gene: TRBJ2-2
D gene: NA
V gene: TRBV19

CDR3 protein: CASNDREEAFF
CDR3 DNA: TGTGCCAGCAACGACAGGGAGGAAGCTTTCTTT
clone size: NA
J gene: TRBJ1-1
D gene: TRBD1
V gene: TRBV2

CDR3 protein: CAILGGREDSPLHF
CDR3 DNA: TGTGCCATTCTGGGAGGGCGCGAAGATTCACCCCTCCACTTT
clone size: NA
J gene: TRBJ1-6
D gene: NA
V gene: TRBV7-9

CDR3 protein: CASSTGTGPQETQYF
CDR3 DNA: TGCGCCAGCAGCACCGGGACAGGGCCCCAAGAGACCCAGTACTTC
clone size: NA
J gene: TRBJ2-5
D gene: TRBD1
V gene: TRBV5-1